In its sample, the clone carrying this TCR beta chain was seen a few times. Antigen: not known. This entry belongs to a study of T cells in localized non-small cell lung cancer. Findings of the study overall: Owing to sequencing of a solitary tumor region, heterogeneity cannot be discounted. Across samples, adjacent lung featured a median roughly 60 of the top 100 tumor clones. Compared with tumor, uninvolved adjacent lung displayed greater T cell clonality, ranking highest overall.

The table came from immunoSEQ multiplex PCR; TCRdb's copy has only in-frame clones and leaves some out. Seen here are about 41,000 clones, 75% to 85% observed once, and the top ten hold roughly 8.5%. The V end lost 2 bases, the J end lost 3 bases, and 11 bases lay between the germline ends. Germline CDR1 reads KGHSH; CDR2 reads LQKENI. The CDR3 has 14 residues. This chain connects TRBV18 to TRBJ2-7, with a tentative D call TRBD1 (5 bases). The sequenced sample was PBMCs, obtained before any cancer treatment. The TCR was taken from a man aged 35-69 years with stage II lung adenocarcinoma. CDR3 region: CASSPKGWDYEQYF. The CDR3 DNA follows: TGTGCCAGCTCACCAAAGGGGTGGGACTACGAGCAGTACTTC.